Presented here are 28 T cell receptor beta chains from one specimen sequenced in a study of cytomegalovirus exposure and HLA in healthy donors. PCR used 60 Vbeta primers and 13 Jbeta primers. The method was immunoSEQ multiplex PCR; TCRdb's version includes in-frame clones alone and lacks a portion of them. The repertoire has roughly 170,000 clones, over 60% of them found once; the top ten carry roughly 1.6%. What was sequenced was PBMCs. The receptor set was obtained from a girl aged 10 to 17 in good health and CMV-seronegative.

The chain recombines TRBV27 with TRBJ1-1, with 8 bases that match TRBD1. The CDR3 contains 15 residues. After removal of 8 bases from V and 1 base from J, the junction contained 9 bases not matched to a gene. The germline V gene encodes CDR1 MNHEY and CDR2 SMNVEV (reference sequence). DNA of the CDR3: TGTGCCAGCGGACAGGGAGTCGGGACGAACACTGAAGCTTTCTTT. It encodes CASGQGVGTNTEAFF.

This chain joins TRBV2 and TRBJ1-5, with TRBD1 as a possible D gene (5 bases). The germline gives CDR1 SNHLY, CDR2 FYNNEI. V shed 3 bases and J shed 2 bases, with 8 bases lying between them. CDR3 length equals 14 residues. In nucleotides, the CDR3 is TGTGCCAGCAGTGACAGGGTTGGCAATCAGCCCCAGCATTTT. Its translation is CASSDRVGNQPQHF.

This clone was detected once. This chain uses TRBV6-6 with TRBJ2-1; the match to TRBD2 covers 12 bases. This CDR3 comprises 15 residues. The V gene's germline CDR1 is MNHNY and CDR2 SVGAGI (reference sequence). Trimming at V came to 5 bases and at J to 7 bases, leaving 6 bases not matched to a gene. The CDR3 DNA sequence: TGTGCCAGCAGTCCCGGACTAGCGGGGATGAATGAGCAGTTCTTC. This encodes CASSPGLAGMNEQFF.

The chain is built from TRBV7-2 and TRBJ2-5; a possible D gene is TRBD1 (5 bases). This CDR3 is built from 16 residues. Trimming removed 0 bases from V and 5 bases from J, with 16 bases in between. The germline gives CDR1 SGHTA, CDR2 FQGNSA. CDR3 sequence (DNA): TGTGCCAGCAGCTTAGCGCGCGTCAGGGAAGGGGAGACCCAGTACTTC. Its protein product is CASSLARVREGETQYF.

DNA for the CDR3: TGTGCCATTTCGGACAGGGTAGAGACCCAGTACTTC. Translating gives CAISDRVETQYF. The rearrangement joins TRBV2 to TRBJ2-5; 8 bases are shared with TRBD1. CDR3 length: 12 amino acids. With 10 bases clipped from V and 4 bases from J, the junction kept 5 bases outside the gene matches. Germline V gene sequence: CDR1 SNHLY, CDR2 FYNNEI.

The rearrangement uses TRBV6-1 and TRBJ1-2; D perhaps matches TRBD1 (6 bases). The CDR3 is 14 amino acids. V gave up 7 bases and J gave up 1 base, with 13 bases separating them. Germline-derived CDR1 and CDR2 are MNHNS and SASEGT. In DNA form, the CDR3 reads TGTGCCAGCACCAGTGGGGACATTAACTATGGCTACACCTTC. It translates to CASTSGDINYGYTF.

This chain uses TRBV29-1 with TRBJ1-4, with 8 bases that match TRBD1. CDR3 length: 13 residues. Looked up from germline, CDR1 is SQVTM and CDR2 is ANQGSEA. V lost 3 bases to trimming and J lost 8 bases; unmatched junction nucleotides: 5. CDR3 DNA: TGCAGCGTTGAGCAGGGGGCGAGAGAAAAACTGTTTTTT. This codes for CSVEQGAREKLFF.

J is TRBJ1-3 and V is TRBV4-1; D gene uncertain. The germline V and J ends were trimmed by 0 bases and 0 bases, with 6 bases remaining between them. The CDR3 loop spans 15 amino acids. Looked up from germline, CDR1 is MGHRA and CDR2 is YSYEKL. In DNA, the CDR3 is TGCGCCAGCAGCCAAGACTCGGGCTCTGGAAACACCATATATTTT. Its translation: CASSQDSGSGNTIYF.

The chain has TRBV6-1 and TRBJ1-1, with a possible D match to TRBD1 (5 bases). CDR3 length: 16 residues. The V end lost 1 base, the J end lost 1 base, and 13 bases lay between the germline ends. Germline lookup yields CDR1 MNHNS and CDR2 SASEGT. In DNA form, the CDR3 reads TGTGCCAGCAGTGAAGGCCAGCGGGGGGGGAACACTGAAGCTTTCTTT. It translates to CASSEGQRGGNTEAFF.

This rearrangement joins TRBV30 to TRBJ1-1; tentatively, D is TRBD1 (5 bases). Trimming took 3 bases from V and 1 from J, leaving 9 bases between them. CDR1 is GTSNPN, CDR2 SVGIG, per germline (reference sequence). CDR3 length equals 13 residues. The CDR3: CAWSRAPNTEAFF. Here the CDR3 DNA reads TGTGCCTGGAGCAGGGCCCCGAACACTGAAGCTTTCTTT.

The chain joins TRBV2 to TRBJ1-5, with D perhaps matching TRBD1 (6 bases). The V end lost 6 bases, the J end lost 0 bases, and 12 bases lay between the germline ends. Germline CDR1 reads SNHLY; CDR2 reads FYNNEI. The CDR3 consists of 15 residues. In DNA form, the CDR3 reads TGTGCCAGCAGCAACCGGACAGTTAGCAATCAGCCCCAGCATTTT. It translates to CASSNRTVSNQPQHF.

The chain uses TRBV7-9 and TRBJ2-1, with D uncertain. The germline V and J ends were trimmed by 5 bases and 10 bases, with 12 bases remaining between them. Germline CDR1 is SEHNR and CDR2 is FQNEAQ (reference sequence). The CDR3 totals 12 residues. CDR3 loop: CASSAREYEQFF. The CDR3 nucleotides read TGTGCCAGCAGCGCTCGCGAGTACGAGCAGTTCTTC.

V and J are TRBV5-4 and TRBJ1-1, with TRBD1 as a possible D gene (6 bases). The germline V gene has CDR1 SGHNT and CDR2 YYREEE (reference sequence). The CDR3 has 14 amino acids. V was pared by 4 bases and J by 4 bases, with 14 bases between. CDR3 coding DNA: TGTGCCAGCAGCCTTGGACAGACCTTCACTGAAGCTTTCTTT. Protein: CASSLGQTFTEAFF.

The chain carries TRBV9 and TRBJ1-5, with TRBD1 matching 8 bases. CDR1 is SGDLS, CDR2 YYNGEE, per germline. Unmatched junction bases numbered 5, after V lost 3 bases and J lost 6 bases. This CDR3 is 14 amino acids long. CDR3 residues: CASSAGQGGQPQHF. For the CDR3, the DNA is TGTGCCAGCAGCGCCGGACAGGGAGGTCAGCCCCAGCATTTT.

This clone was detected only a few times. The CDR3 nucleotides read TGTGCCAGCAGCCCCCGGGGGGGCAACATTCAGTACTTC. Protein product: CASSPRGGNIQYF. The J gene is TRBJ2-4, the V gene TRBV7-3; 8 nucleotides agree with TRBD2. This CDR3 contains 13 residues. Germline-derived CDR1 and CDR2 are SGHTA and FQGTGA. With V trimmed by 5 bases and J by 7 bases, 4 bases remained unmatched.

The V gene is TRBV11-3, the J gene TRBJ1-1, with D possibly TRBD1 on 6 matching bases. Germline values: CDR1 SGHNT, CDR2 YENEEA. This CDR3 has 12 amino acids. V lost 2 bases and J lost 9, with 10 bases in between. The CDR3 bases are TGTGCCAGCAGCTTATCTCAGGGGCAAGCTTTCTTT. Encoded protein: CASSLSQGQAFF.

The chain has TRBV7-9 and TRBJ1-1; TRBD1 is a possible D gene (6 bases). There are 13 residues in the CDR3. V gave up 2 bases and J gave up 8 bases, with 12 bases separating them. CDR1 is SEHNR and CDR2 is FQNEAQ in the germline V gene (reference sequence). Here the CDR3 reads CASSLSGAGEAFF. The CDR3 DNA is TGTGCCAGCAGCTTATCAGGGGCGGGCGAAGCTTTCTTT.

The V gene is TRBV28, the J gene TRBJ2-1; 13 bases agree with TRBD2. Germline lookup yields CDR1 MDHEN and CDR2 SYDVKM. The ends lost 7 bases at V and 8 bases at J; junction bases unmatched: 5. This CDR3 spans 14 amino acids. In DNA form, the CDR3 reads TGTGCCAGCACCCTACTAGCGGGGGGGCATGAGCAGTTCTTC. Translating gives CASTLLAGGHEQFF.

The CDR3 loop is CASSRTEQVEAFF. In DNA, the CDR3 is TGCGCCAGCAGCCGAACCGAACAGGTTGAAGCTTTCTTT. J is TRBJ1-1 and V is TRBV5-1; possibly TRBD1 for D (5 bases). Germline CDR1 SGHRS, CDR2 YFSETQ. The CDR3 has 13 residues. Trimming pared 4 bases from V and 7 bases from J, leaving 14 bases between. Based on the CDR3 plus reference TRBV5-1 and TRBJ1-1, the full variable domain is KAGVTQTPRYLIKTRGQQVTLSCSPISGHRSVSWYQQTPGQGLQFLFEYFSETQRNKGNFPGRFSGRQFSNSRSEMNVSTLELGDSALYLCASSRTEQVEAFFGQGTRLTVV.

V and J are TRBV14 and TRBJ1-1, with D possibly matching TRBD1 (5 bases). Germline CDR1 and CDR2: SGHDN and FVKESK. The CDR3 contains 11 residues. V lost 4 bases and J 6 bases, leaving 6 bases between the germline ends. For the CDR3, the DNA is TGTGCCAGCAGCCTAGGGGCTGAAGCTTTCTTT. It yields the protein CASSLGAEAFF.

This chain links TRBV6-1 with TRBJ1-6, with 8 bases lining up with TRBD1. This CDR3 has 15 residues. The J segment lost 8 bases and the V segment lost 2 bases, leaving 5 bases of the junction unmatched. Germline V lookup: CDR1 MNHNS, CDR2 SASEGT. CDR3 sequence: CASSEQDRVDSPLHF. As DNA, the CDR3 is TGTGCCAGCAGTGAACAGGACAGGGTCGATTCACCCCTCCACTTT.

The chain uses TRBV9 and TRBJ2-6; 9 nucleotides line up with TRBD1. The CDR3 extends over 18 amino acids. The V gene's germline CDR1 is SGDLS and CDR2 YYNGEE. J was trimmed by 1 base and V by 2 bases; bases with no gene match: 7. In nucleotides, the CDR3 is TGTGCCAGCAGCGTCATGGGGACAGGGCGTTCTGGGGCCAACGTCCTGACTTTC. Translation: CASSVMGTGRSGANVLTF.

The chain recombines TRBV7-6 with TRBJ2-1; no firm D call. The CDR3 loop spans 13 amino acids. V dropped 5 bases and J dropped 3 bases, with 8 bases sitting between them. Germline V gene sequence: CDR1 SGHVS, CDR2 FNYEAQ. The CDR3 loop is CASSPSRYNEQFF. The CDR3 DNA reads as TGTGCCAGCAGCCCTTCTCGCTACAATGAGCAGTTCTTC. The complete variable domain, with remaining parts taken from reference TRBV7-6 and TRBJ2-1, reads GAGVSQSPRYKVTKRGQDVALRCDPISGHVSLYWYRQALGQGPEFLTYFNYEAQQDKSGLPNDRFSAERPEGSISTLTIQRTEQRDSAMYRCASSPSRYNEQFFGPGTRLTVL.

This chain links TRBV9 with TRBJ2-7, with TRBD1 matching over 12 bases. The CDR3 covers 15 residues. CDR1 is SGDLS and CDR2 is YYNGEE in the germline V gene. Trimming removed 4 bases from V and 12 bases from J; junction bases left unmatched: 14. CDR3 region: CASSFQPGQGAAMYF. Written as DNA, the CDR3 is TGTGCCAGCAGCTTCCAACCGGGACAGGGGGCGGCTATGTACTTC.

The chain is built from TRBV6-1 and TRBJ1-1; TRBD1 agrees at 7 bases. With 8 bases clipped from V and 2 bases from J, the junction kept 8 bases outside the gene matches. Per the germline V gene, CDR1 is MNHNS and CDR2 is SASEGT. This CDR3 spans 14 amino acids. The DNA for the CDR3 is TGTGCCAGCGCATTGGGACAGACTAACACTGAAGCTTTCTTT. Residues: CASALGQTNTEAFF.

The chain has TRBV19 and TRBJ1-1, with 7 bases aligning to TRBD1. The CDR3 runs to 13 residues. Germline loops: CDR1 LNHDA, CDR2 SQIVND (reference sequence). Trimming cost V 5 bases and J 3 bases; bases outside gene matches: 3. The CDR3 region has the DNA TGTGCCAGTAGTTTTGGGACAGACACTGAAGCTTTCTTT. This translates into CASSFGTDTEAFF.

The rearrangement links TRBV6-5 to TRBJ1-3, with 9 nucleotides matching TRBD1. The V and J ends lost 4 bases and 0 bases, in that order; junction bases with no gene match: 4. The CDR3 totals 16 residues. Looked up from germline, CDR1 is MNHEY and CDR2 is SVGAGI. CDR3 coding DNA: TGTGCCAGCAGTTTCGGACAGGGGAACTCTGGAAACACCATATATTTT. Translating it yields CASSFGQGNSGNTIYF.

This clone was detected only a few times. The rearrangement links TRBV27 to TRBJ1-2; possibly TRBD1 for D (6 bases). CDR3 length: 13 amino acids. Germline CDR1 is MNHEY and CDR2 is SMNVEV (reference sequence). The germline V and J ends were trimmed by 3 bases and 1 base, with 6 bases remaining between them. In nucleotides, the CDR3 is TGTGCCAGCAGTTTGGGACATAACTATGGCTACACCTTC. Its protein is CASSLGHNYGYTF.